This TCR beta chain appears in the sequencing data of a study of glioma-infiltrating T cells after dendritic cell vaccination. Study context: Glioblastoma patients came from Phase I and II dendritic cell vaccination trials.

All glioblastoma patients lacked an isocitrate dehydrogenase mutation. Blood PBMC samples: pre-vaccination, two weeks post third vaccination, and at tumor progression. Clones were read by immunoSEQ multiplex PCR, and TCRdb kept only the in-frame ones, dropping some. There are under 100,000 clones in the sample; over 65% occur only once, and over 2.5% lies in the top ten. CDR1 MNHEY and CDR2 SMNVEV come from the germline V gene (reference sequence). This CDR3 contains 12 residues. The ends were cut back, 8 bases at V and 5 bases at J, with 9 bases in the middle. The material was blood, obtained before dendritic cell vaccination. V gene TRBV27 combines with J gene TRBJ2-2; D might be TRBD2 (5 bases). This clonotype originated in a human donor with glioblastoma. CDR3 in DNA: TGTGCCAGCCGTACTAGAACCGGGGAGCTGTTTTTT. Translating it yields CASRTRTGELFF.